This TCR beta chain appears in the sequencing data of a study of CD8+CD57+ T cells in acquired aplastic anemia. General study points: Common to patients and controls were twenty-nine CD8+ CDR3 sequences. Controls and patients did not differ significantly in CD8+ Simpson's diversity.

Patients who underwent sequencing had shown CD8+CD57+ cell expansion by flow cytometry. Prior therapy had not been administered to any patient at the time of blood sampling. Genomic DNA, the template, was used for profiling of the TCR beta VDJ and CDR3. Each CDR3 protein is one row after TCRdb ran MiXCR on the reads. The sample lists about half a million distinct CDR3 sequences, over 25% occurring once. On this clonotype itself: Its matching antigen is unknown.

The sequence came from a human donor with aplastic anemia. The sample was sorted CD4+, CD8+, or CD8+CD57+ T cells (not recorded which) from PBMCs.

CDR3 protein: CAWSVAMNGETQYF. The CDR3 DNA follows: TGTGCCTGGAGTGTAGCCATGAATGGGGAGACCCAGTACTTC. The chain carries TRBV30 and TRBJ2-5; D not certain. The CDR3 contains 14 residues. V shed 0 bases and J shed 5 bases, with 13 bases lying between them. In germline, CDR1 is GTSNPN, CDR2 SVGIG (reference sequence).